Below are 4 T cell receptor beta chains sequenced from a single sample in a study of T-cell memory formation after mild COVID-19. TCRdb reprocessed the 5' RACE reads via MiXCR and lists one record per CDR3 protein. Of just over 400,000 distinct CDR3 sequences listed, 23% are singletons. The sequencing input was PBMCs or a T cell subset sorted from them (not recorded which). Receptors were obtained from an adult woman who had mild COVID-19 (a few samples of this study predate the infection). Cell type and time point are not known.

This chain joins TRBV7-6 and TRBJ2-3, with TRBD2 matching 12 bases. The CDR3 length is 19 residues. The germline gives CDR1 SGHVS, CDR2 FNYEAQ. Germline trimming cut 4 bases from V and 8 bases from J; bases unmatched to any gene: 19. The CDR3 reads CASSSIKDGLAGGWRTQYF. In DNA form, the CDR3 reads TGTGCCAGCAGCTCGATAAAAGACGGCCTAGCGGGAGGGTGGCGTACGCAGTATTTT.

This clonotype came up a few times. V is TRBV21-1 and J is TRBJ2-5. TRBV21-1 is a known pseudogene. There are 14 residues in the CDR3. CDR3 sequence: CASSKRTEEETQYF. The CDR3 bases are TGTGCCAGCAGCAAAAGGACGGAAGAGGAGACCCAGTACTTC.

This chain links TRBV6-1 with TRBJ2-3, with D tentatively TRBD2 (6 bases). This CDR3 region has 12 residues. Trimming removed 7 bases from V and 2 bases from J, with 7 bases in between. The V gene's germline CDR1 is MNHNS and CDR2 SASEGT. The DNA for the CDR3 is TGTGCCAGCATGGACTACACAGATACGCAGTATTTT. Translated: CASMDYTDTQYF.

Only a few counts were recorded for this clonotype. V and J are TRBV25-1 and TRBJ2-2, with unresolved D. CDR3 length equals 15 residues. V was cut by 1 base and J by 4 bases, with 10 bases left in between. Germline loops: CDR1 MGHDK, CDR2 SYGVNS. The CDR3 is CASSEFRGSTGELFF. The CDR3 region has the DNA TGTGCCAGCAGTGAATTTCGAGGCTCCACCGGGGAGCTGTTTTTT.